This T cell receptor (beta chain) is drawn from a study of shared clonotypes between healthy human individuals. Study information: Donors were two women and a few men aged 18 to 49. Each donor's CD4 naive and CD4 memory cells filled three plates apiece, CD8 naive two, and CD8 memory one.

This table comes from immunoSEQ multiplex PCR, and its TCRdb copy is limited to in-frame clones, with some not included. Of about 1 million clones in the sample, around four fifths were seen once. Germline CDR1 is SGHRS and CDR2 is YFSETQ. V was pared by 4 bases and J by 4 bases, with 9 bases of the junction left unmatched. The CDR3 loop spans 15 amino acids. Sequencing was done on a sample of memory CD4+ T cells sorted from blood. Subset reported: CD45RA-negative fraction. The chain recombines TRBV5-1 with TRBJ2-7; 9 nucleotides align to TRBD2. The origin of this receptor is a man aged 18-30 years in good health. CDR3 loop: CASSQGSGSGYEQYF. The CDR3 DNA sequence: TGCGCCAGCAGCCAGGGTAGCGGGAGCGGGTACGAGCAGTACTTC. Supplemented by reference TRBV5-1 and TRBJ2-7, the full variable domain reads KAGVTQTPRYLIKTRGQQVTLSCSPISGHRSVSWYQQTPGQGLQFLFEYFSETQRNKGNFPGRFSGRQFSNSRSEMNVSTLELGDSALYLCASSQGSGSGYEQYFGPGTRLTVT.